This entry features one T cell receptor beta chain sequence. The CDR3 sequence is 14 residues long. Per the germline V gene, CDR1 is SGHDT and CDR2 is YYEEEE. Trimming shortened V by 0 bases and J by 2 bases, and 8 bases separated the two germline ends. Per the original methods: Scientists estimated how many nucleated cells there were by amplifying reference gene primers. Profiled with immunoSEQ multiplex PCR; TCRdb holds only in-frame clones, not every one. The V and J calls and the clone size are those of that table, but D and trimming were determined from the DNA. The sample holds about 140,000 clones, 60% to 85% seen once. This sample is drawn from a study of blood T cell repertoires in COVID-19. As for the study in general: Sites in the United States, Italy and Spain provided acute and convalescent COVID-19 samples. T cells, B-cell-depleted T cells, or PBMCs provided the cDNA or gDNA that served as material.

The chain joins TRBV5-6 to TRBJ1-2; D is unresolved. The TCR sequence derives from a middle-aged man with acute or convalescent COVID-19. Sequencing was performed on peripheral blood. The CDR3 protein is CASSLAHKNYGYTF. The CDR3 DNA reads TGTGCCAGCAGCTTGGCCCACAAGAACTATGGCTACACCTTC.